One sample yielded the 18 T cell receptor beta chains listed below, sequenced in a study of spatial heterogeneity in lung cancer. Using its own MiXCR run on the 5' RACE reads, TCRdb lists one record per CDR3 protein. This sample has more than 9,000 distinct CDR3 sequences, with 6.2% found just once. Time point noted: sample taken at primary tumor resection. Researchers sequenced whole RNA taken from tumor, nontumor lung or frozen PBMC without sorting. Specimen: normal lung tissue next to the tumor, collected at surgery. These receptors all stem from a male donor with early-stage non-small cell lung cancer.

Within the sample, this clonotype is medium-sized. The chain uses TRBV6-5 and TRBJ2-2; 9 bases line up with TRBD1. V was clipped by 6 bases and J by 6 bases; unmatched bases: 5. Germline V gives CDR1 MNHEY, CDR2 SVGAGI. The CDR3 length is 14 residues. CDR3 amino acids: CASSGTGIPGELFF. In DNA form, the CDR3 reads TGTGCCAGCAGCGGGACAGGGATCCCCGGGGAGCTGTTTTTT.

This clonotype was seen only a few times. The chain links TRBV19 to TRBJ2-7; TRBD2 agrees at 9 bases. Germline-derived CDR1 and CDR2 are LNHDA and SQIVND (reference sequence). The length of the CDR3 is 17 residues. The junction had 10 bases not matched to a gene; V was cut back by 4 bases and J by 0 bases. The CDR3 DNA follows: TGTGCCAGTAGTAAGGGGCTAGCGGGACCCCTCTCCTACGAGCAGTACTTC. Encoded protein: CASSKGLAGPLSYEQYF.

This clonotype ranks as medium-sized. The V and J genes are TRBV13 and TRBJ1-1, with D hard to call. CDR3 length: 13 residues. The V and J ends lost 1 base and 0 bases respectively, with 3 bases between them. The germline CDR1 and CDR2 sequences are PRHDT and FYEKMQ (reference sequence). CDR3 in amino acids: CASSLELNTEAFF. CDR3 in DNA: TGTGCCAGCAGCTTAGAACTGAACACTGAAGCTTTCTTT. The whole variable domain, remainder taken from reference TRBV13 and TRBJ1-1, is AAGVIQSPRHLIKEKRETATLKCYPIPRHDTVYWYQQGPGQDPQFLISFYEKMQSDKGSIPDRFSAQQFSDYHSELNMSSLELGDSALYFCASSLELNTEAFFGQGTRLTVV.

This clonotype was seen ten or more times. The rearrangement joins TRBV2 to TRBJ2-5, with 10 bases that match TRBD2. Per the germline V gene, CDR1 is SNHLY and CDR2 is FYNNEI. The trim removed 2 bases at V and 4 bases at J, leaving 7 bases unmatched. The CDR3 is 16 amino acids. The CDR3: CASSELRSGRAETQYF. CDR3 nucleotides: TGTGCCAGCAGTGAACTTCGGAGCGGGAGGGCAGAGACCCAGTACTTC. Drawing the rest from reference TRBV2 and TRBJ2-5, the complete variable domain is EPEVTQTPSHQVTQMGQEVILRCVPISNHLYFYWYRQILGQKVEFLVSFYNNEISEKSEIFDDQFSVERPDGSNFTLKIRSTKLEDSAMYFCASSELRSGRAETQYFGPGTRLLVL.

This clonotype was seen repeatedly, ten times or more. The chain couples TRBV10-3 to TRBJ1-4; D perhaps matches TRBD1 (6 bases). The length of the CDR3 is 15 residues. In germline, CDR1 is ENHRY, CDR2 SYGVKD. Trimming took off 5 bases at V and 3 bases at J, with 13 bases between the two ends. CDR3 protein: CAISSEGGSNEKLFF. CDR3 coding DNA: TGTGCCATCAGTAGTGAAGGGGGATCTAATGAAAAACTGTTTTTT.

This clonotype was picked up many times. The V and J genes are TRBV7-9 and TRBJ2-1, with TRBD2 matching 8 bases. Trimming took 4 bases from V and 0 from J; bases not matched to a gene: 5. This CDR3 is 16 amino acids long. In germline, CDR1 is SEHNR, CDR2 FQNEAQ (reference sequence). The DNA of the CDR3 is TGTGCCAGCAGCTCCCTACTAGCGGTCTCCTACAATGAGCAGTTCTTC. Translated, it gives CASSSLLAVSYNEQFF.

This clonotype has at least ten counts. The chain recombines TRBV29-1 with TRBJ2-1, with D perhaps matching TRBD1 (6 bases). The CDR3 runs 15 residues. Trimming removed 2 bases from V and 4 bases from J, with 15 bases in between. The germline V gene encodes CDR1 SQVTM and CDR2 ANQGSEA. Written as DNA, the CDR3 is TGCAGCGTTGAACTACAGGGCCGAGCGTACAATGAGCAGTTCTTC. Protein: CSVELQGRAYNEQFF.

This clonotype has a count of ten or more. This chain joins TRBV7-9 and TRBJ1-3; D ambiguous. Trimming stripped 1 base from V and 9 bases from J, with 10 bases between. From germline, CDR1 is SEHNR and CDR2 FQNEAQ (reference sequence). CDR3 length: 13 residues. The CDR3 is CASSLEQIGTIYF. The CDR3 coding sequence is TGTGCCAGCAGCTTAGAACAGATTGGCACCATATATTTT.

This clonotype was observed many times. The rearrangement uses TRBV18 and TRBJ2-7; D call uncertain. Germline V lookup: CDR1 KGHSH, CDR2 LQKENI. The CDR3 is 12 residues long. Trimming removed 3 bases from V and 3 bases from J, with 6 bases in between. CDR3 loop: CASSPLGYEQYF. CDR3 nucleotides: TGTGCCAGCTCACCCCTCGGCTACGAGCAGTACTTC.

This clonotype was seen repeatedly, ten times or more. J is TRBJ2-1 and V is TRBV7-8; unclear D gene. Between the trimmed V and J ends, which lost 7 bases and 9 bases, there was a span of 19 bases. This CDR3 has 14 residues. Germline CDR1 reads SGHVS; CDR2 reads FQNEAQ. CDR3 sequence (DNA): TGTGCCAGCAATCTAACTCCCTCTAAGGGTGAGCAGTTCTTC. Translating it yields CASNLTPSKGEQFF.

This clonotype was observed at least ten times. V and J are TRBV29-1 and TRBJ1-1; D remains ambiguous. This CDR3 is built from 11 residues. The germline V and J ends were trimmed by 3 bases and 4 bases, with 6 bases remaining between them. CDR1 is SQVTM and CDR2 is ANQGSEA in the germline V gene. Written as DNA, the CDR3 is TGCAGCGTTGAGTGGGTCACTGAAGCTTTCTTT. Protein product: CSVEWVTEAFF.

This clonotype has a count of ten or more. DNA of the CDR3: TGTGCCAGCAGGCCCCGGGACAATCAGCCCCAGCATTTT. This encodes CASRPRDNQPQHF. This sequence joins TRBV2 and TRBJ1-5; D gene uncertain. The CDR3 runs 13 residues. The germline CDR1 and CDR2 sequences are SNHLY and FYNNEI. Trimming shortened V by 6 bases and J by 3 bases, and 9 bases separated the two germline ends.

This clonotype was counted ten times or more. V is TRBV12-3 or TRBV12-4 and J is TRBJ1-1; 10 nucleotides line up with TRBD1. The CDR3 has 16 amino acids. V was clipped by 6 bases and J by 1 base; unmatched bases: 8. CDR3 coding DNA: TGTGCCAGCAGCCCTGACAGGGGGCGGTGGAACACTGAAGCTTTCTTT. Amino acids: CASSPDRGRWNTEAFF.

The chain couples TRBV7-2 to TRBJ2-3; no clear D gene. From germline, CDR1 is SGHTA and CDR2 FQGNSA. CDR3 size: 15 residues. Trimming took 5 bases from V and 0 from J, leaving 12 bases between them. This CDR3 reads CASSPRLGSTDTQYF. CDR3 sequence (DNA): TGTGCCAGCAGCCCTAGGTTGGGGAGCACAGATACGCAGTATTTT.

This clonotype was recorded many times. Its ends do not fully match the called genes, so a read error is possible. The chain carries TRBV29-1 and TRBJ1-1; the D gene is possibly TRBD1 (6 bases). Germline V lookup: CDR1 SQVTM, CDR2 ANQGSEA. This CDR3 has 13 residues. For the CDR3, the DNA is TGCAGCGTCGCGGCGGTCAGGGGCCCCTGGGGGGATTTT. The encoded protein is CSVAAVRGPWGDF.

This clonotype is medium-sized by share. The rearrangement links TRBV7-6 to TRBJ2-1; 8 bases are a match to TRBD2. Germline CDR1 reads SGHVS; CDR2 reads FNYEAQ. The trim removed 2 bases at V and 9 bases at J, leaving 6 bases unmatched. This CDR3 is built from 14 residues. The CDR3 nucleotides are TGTGCCAGCAGCTTAAAAGCGGGAGACCTTGAGCAGTTCTTC. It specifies CASSLKAGDLEQFF.

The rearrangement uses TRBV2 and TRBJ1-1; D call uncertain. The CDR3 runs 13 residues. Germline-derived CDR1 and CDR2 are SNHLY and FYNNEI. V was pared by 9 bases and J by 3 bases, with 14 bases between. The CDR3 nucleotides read TGTGCCAGTAACGCGGTTGTGGACACTGAAGCTTTCTTT. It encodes CASNAVVDTEAFF.

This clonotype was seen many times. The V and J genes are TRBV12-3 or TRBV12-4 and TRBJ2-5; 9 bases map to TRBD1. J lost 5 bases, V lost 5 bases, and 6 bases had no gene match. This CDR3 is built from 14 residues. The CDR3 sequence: CASSPGQGRETQYF. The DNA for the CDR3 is TGTGCCAGCAGTCCGGGACAGGGAAGGGAGACCCAGTACTTC.